At least ten counts were recorded for the clone carrying this T cell receptor (beta chain). This CDR3 spans 16 amino acids. With 0 bases removed from V and 6 bases from J, the gap between germline ends came to 18 bases. Germline V gives CDR1 MNHEY, CDR2 SVGEGT. Molecular-barcoded quantitative 5'-RACE produced these TCR beta libraries. In TCRdb, the 5' RACE reads were re-called with MiXCR into one record per CDR3 protein. Of roughly 130,000 distinct CDR3 sequences listed, around 7% are singletons. The sample is drawn from a study of CD8 T cells in ankylosing spondylitis. The chain employs TRBV6-2 or TRBV6-3 and TRBJ2-7; D is uncertain. Sequencing was performed on blood, either unsorted or a sorted T cell fraction (not recorded which). The clonotype was recovered from a male donor with ankylosing spondylitis or in good health (not recorded which). The CDR3 nucleotides read TGTGCCAGCAGTTACTCGCTTTTTCCGGTTCCCGTCGAGCAGTACTTC. It is translated as CASSYSLFPVPVEQYF.